This TCR beta chain came from a study of CD8 T cells in Susac syndrome. The authors reverse transcribed roughly 0.5 to 1 ug RNA with random hexamers. TCR beta CDR3 was amplified by immunoSEQ multiplex PCR. This amplification extended across 54 Vbeta and 13 Jbeta segments. From the immunoSEQ multiplex PCR reads, TCRdb called clonotypes with MiXCR, one entry per CDR3 protein. The sample records 150,000 to 200,000 distinct CDR3 sequences, 93% being singletons. The length of the CDR3 is 16 residues. V gave up 0 bases and J gave up 4 bases; unmatched junction bases: 6. Germline CDR1 reads MGHRA; CDR2 reads YSYEKL. It was negative isolation that provided the CD8+ and CD4+ T cells, whereas TEMRA cells were enriched by FACS.

Sequenced input: CD4+ T cells from PBMCs. This chain connects TRBV4-1 to TRBJ1-1, with 9 nucleotides matching TRBD1. The clonotype comes from a human donor in good health. Written as DNA, the CDR3 is TGCGCCAGCAGCCAAGAGAAGAGGGACAGGGCCACTGAAGCTTTCTTT. Translating it yields CASSQEKRDRATEAFF.